This is a list of T cell receptor beta chains from one sample in a study of cytomegalovirus exposure and HLA in healthy donors. Clones were sequenced by immunoSEQ multiplex PCR, and TCRdb holds only the in-frame ones, with some missing. The sample has about 130,000 clones; about four fifths are singletons. The sequenced sample consisted of PBMCs. All receptors derive from a male donor in good health and CMV-seronegative. CDR3s include the opening cysteine and the closing phenylalanine or tryptophan. A D gene is named only where the DNA matches it firmly. Rows give clone size only sometimes, using once, few, many, or a class for an expanded clone.

size	J	V	D	CDR3	DNA
-	TRBJ2-5	TRBV2	-	CASNPTGNGETQYF	TGTGCCAGCAACCCCACCGGGAATGGAGAGACCCAGTACTTC
-	TRBJ2-3	TRBV11-2	TRBD1	CASSRQGRPDTQYF	TGTGCCAGCAGCCGACAGGGCCGGCCAGATACGCAGTATTTT
-	TRBJ1-4	TRBV7-2	TRBD1	CASSPGQGREKLFF	TGTGCCAGCAGCCCTGGACAGGGGAGAGAAAAACTGTTTTTT
-	TRBJ2-3	TRBV2	TRBD2	CASSEPPGLALPDTQYF	TGTGCCAGCAGTGAGCCTCCGGGACTAGCATTGCCAGATACGCAGTATTTT
-	TRBJ1-1	TRBV7-2	-	CASSVGGPSNTEAFF	TGTGCCAGCAGCGTAGGAGGGCCTTCGAACACTGAAGCTTTCTTT
-	TRBJ2-7	TRBV5-1	TRBD1	CASSSAPPGQDYEQYF	TGCGCCAGCAGCTCTGCCCCCCCGGGACAGGACTACGAGCAGTACTTC
-	TRBJ2-1	TRBV7-8	TRBD2	CASSLGTSVTYNEQFF	TGTGCCAGCAGCTTAGGGACTAGCGTCACCTACAATGAGCAGTTCTTC
-	TRBJ1-4	TRBV5-1	-	CASTPEGRAEEKLFF	TGCGCCAGCACCCCGGAGGGCAGGGCTGAGGAAAAACTGTTTTTT
-	TRBJ1-2	TRBV5-4	-	CASSLDSGWGYTF	TGTGCCAGCAGCTTGGACAGTGGTTGGGGCTACACCTTC
-	TRBJ1-2	TRBV10-3	TRBD1	CATTGGKSYGYTF	TGTGCCACAACAGGGGGCAAGAGCTATGGCTACACCTTC
-	TRBJ1-2	TRBV11-2	-	CASSRQGNYGYTF	TGTGCCAGCAGTCGCCAGGGAAACTATGGCTACACCTTC
-	TRBJ1-3	TRBV7-2	-	CASSSDISGNTIYF	TGTGCCAGCAGCTCGGACATTTCTGGAAACACCATATATTTT
-	TRBJ2-2	TRBV7-9	-	CASSPRTGELFF	TGTGCCAGCAGCCCTCGGACCGGGGAGCTGTTTTTT
-	TRBJ2-7	TRBV7-8	TRBD2	CASSSYRIAGVRGEQYF	TGTGCCAGCAGCTCCTACCGTATAGCGGGGGTTCGGGGCGAGCAGTACTTC
once	TRBJ2-5	TRBV5-5	-	CASGGNQETQYF	TGTGCCAGCGGAGGCAATCAAGAGACCCAGTACTTC
-	TRBJ2-2	TRBV27	TRBD1	CATSFPTGGFGELFF	TGTGCCACCAGTTTTCCGACAGGGGGATTCGGGGAGCTGTTTTTT
-	TRBJ2-5	TRBV5-4	-	CASSSKAGAGETQYF	TGTGCCAGCAGCTCCAAGGCTGGGGCTGGTGAGACCCAGTACTTC
few	TRBJ1-1	TRBV29-1	-	CSAEEGANTEAFF	TGCAGCGCTGAGGAAGGGGCCAACACTGAAGCTTTCTTT
-	TRBJ1-5	TRBV7-2	TRBD1	CASSLRQGGRPQHF	TGTGCCAGCAGCTTACGACAGGGAGGTCGGCCCCAGCATTTT
-	TRBJ1-2	TRBV10-3	-	CAISESFGSAGNGYTF	TGTGCCATCAGTGAGTCCTTTGGGTCGGCGGGTAATGGCTACACCTTC
-	TRBJ1-5	TRBV6-5	-	CASSYRGDQPQHF	TGTGCCAGCAGTTACAGGGGTGATCAGCCCCAGCATTTT
-	TRBJ1-6	TRBV27	-	CASSFGLSSSPLHF	TGTGCCAGCAGTTTCGGGTTAAGTAGTTCACCCCTCCACTTT
-	TRBJ1-5	TRBV19	TRBD1	CASSLLDRARNQPQHF	TGTGCCAGTAGTCTCCTCGACAGGGCGCGCAATCAGCCCCAGCATTTT
once	TRBJ2-5	TRBV13	-	CASSLGPEETQYF	TGTGCCAGCAGCTTAGGGCCAGAAGAGACCCAGTACTTC
-	TRBJ2-1	TRBV5-4	TRBD2	CASSPGGTSLSSYNEQFF	TGTGCCAGCAGCCCGGGAGGGACTTCCCTTAGCTCCTACAATGAGCAGTTCTTC
many	TRBJ1-1	TRBV4-3	-	CASSQDTENTEAFF	TGCGCCAGCAGCCAGGATACAGAGAACACTGAAGCTTTCTTT
once	TRBJ1-1	TRBV12-5	TRBD1	CASGETGYTEAFF	TGTGCTAGTGGGGAGACAGGGTACACTGAAGCTTTCTTT
few	TRBJ1-2	TRBV6-5	TRBD1	CASSSTPGQVYGYTF	TGTGCCAGCAGTTCGACACCGGGACAGGTATATGGCTACACCTTC
-	TRBJ1-6	TRBV30	-	CAGGSPLHF	TGTGCTGGAGGTTCACCCCTCCACTTT
-	TRBJ1-2	TRBV7-8	-	CASSGNMDGYTF	TGTGCCAGCAGCGGTAACATGGATGGCTACACCTTC
-	TRBJ2-7	TRBV11-2	TRBD1	CASSLRGRGSREQYF	TGTGCCAGCAGCCTCCGGGGCAGGGGGTCTAGGGAGCAGTACTTC
-	TRBJ2-1	TRBV30	TRBD2	CAWSPGGVHEQFF	TGTGCCTGGAGTCCCGGGGGGGTCCATGAGCAGTTCTTC
-	TRBJ2-3	TRBV2	TRBD2	CASKPAGVTDTQYF	TGTGCCAGCAAACCAGCGGGGGTTACAGATACGCAGTATTTT
-	TRBJ1-5	TRBV27	TRBD1	CASSLGTGGNQPQHF	TGTGCCAGCAGTTTAGGGACAGGGGGAAACCAGCCCCAGCATTTT
few	TRBJ1-1	TRBV5-4	-	CASSFADEAFF	TGTGCCAGCAGCTTCGCAGATGAAGCTTTCTTT
once	TRBJ1-4	TRBV6-5	-	CASSSGATNEKLFF	TGTGCCAGCAGTTCGGGGGCAACTAATGAAAAACTGTTTTTT
few	TRBJ2-7	TRBV6-1	TRBD1	CASAERTGTYEQYF	TGTGCCAGCGCTGAAAGGACAGGGACCTACGAGCAGTACTTC
-	TRBJ1-1	TRBV6-1	-	CASSEGGGTTEAFF	TGTGCCAGCAGTGAAGGTGGGGGGACCACTGAAGCTTTCTTT
-	TRBJ2-7	TRBV4-1	TRBD1	CASSQRTGDNEQYF	TGCGCCAGCAGCCAACGGACAGGGGACAACGAGCAGTACTTC
few	TRBJ2-3	TRBV5-1	TRBD2	CASSLVGLAEATDTQYF	TGCGCCAGCAGCTTGGTGGGACTAGCCGAGGCCACAGATACGCAGTATTTT
-	TRBJ1-2	TRBV19	TRBD1	CASSEQGGGVGYTF	TGTGCCAGTAGTGAACAGGGGGGGGGAGTTGGCTACACCTTC
-	TRBJ2-7	TRBV7-6	TRBD2	CASSPPGGSSYEQYF	TGTGCCAGCAGCCCGCCCGGGGGGTCGTCCTACGAGCAGTACTTC
-	TRBJ2-1	TRBV6-4	-	CASSEEAVTYNEQFF	TGTGCCAGCAGTGAGGAAGCCGTGACATACAATGAGCAGTTCTTC
once	TRBJ2-5	TRBV4-3	TRBD1	CASSQVVDRVETQYF	TGCGCCAGCAGCCAAGTCGTTGACAGGGTCGAGACCCAGTACTTC
-	TRBJ2-7	TRBV7-9	-	CASSLSSGEQYF	TGTGCCAGCAGCCTCTCCAGTGGCGAGCAGTACTTC
once	TRBJ2-1	TRBV10-3	TRBD2	CAISRLAGAREQFF	TGTGCCATCAGCCGACTAGCGGGGGCCCGTGAGCAGTTCTTC
-	TRBJ2-7	TRBV30	-	CAWSVGTGSAEQYF	TGTGCCTGGAGTGTAGGCACAGGGTCTGCCGAGCAGTACTTC
once	TRBJ2-7	TRBV6-7	TRBD1	CASRGGGQGWSEQYF	TGTGCCAGCAGAGGAGGCGGACAGGGGTGGAGCGAGCAGTACTTC
-	TRBJ2-2	TRBV7-2	-	CASREGGGAGELFF	TGTGCCAGCAGGGAAGGGGGGGGCGCCGGGGAGCTGTTTTTT
-	TRBJ2-5	TRBV6-6	TRBD1	CASSYRDSYQETQYF	TGTGCCAGCAGTTACCGGGACAGTTACCAAGAGACCCAGTACTTC
-	TRBJ2-5	TRBV7-9	-	CASSLARVGRETQYF	TGTGCCAGCAGCTTAGCGCGAGTGGGGAGAGAGACCCAGTACTTC
-	TRBJ1-6	TRBV7-2	-	CASRGSSYNSPLHF	TGTGCCAGTCGGGGGAGCTCCTATAATTCACCCCTCCACTTT
-	TRBJ1-3	TRBV19	-	CASSIVSGLSGNTIYF	TGTGCCAGTAGTATAGTGAGCGGTTTGTCTGGAAACACCATATATTTT
-	TRBJ1-1	TRBV14	-	CASSYTGSTEAFF	TGTGCCAGCAGCTATACAGGGTCGACTGAAGCTTTCTTT
-	TRBJ2-1	TRBV7-8	TRBD1	CASSLAGQGGGNEQFF	TGTGCCAGCAGCTTAGCGGGACAGGGAGGTGGGAATGAGCAGTTCTTC
-	TRBJ1-5	TRBV7-9	-	CASSGAGAQHF	TGTGCCAGCAGCGGAGCCGGAGCCCAGCATTTT
-	TRBJ2-1	TRBV9	TRBD2	CASSVAHELAGGIYEQFF	TGTGCCAGCAGCGTCGCGCACGAATTAGCGGGTGGCATTTATGAGCAGTTCTTC
-	TRBJ2-7	TRBV4-2	-	CASSQDRYEQYF	TGTGCCAGCAGCCAAGATCGCTACGAGCAGTACTTC
once	TRBJ2-7	TRBV9	TRBD1	CASSHGQESYEQYF	TGTGCCAGCAGCCACGGACAGGAGAGCTACGAGCAGTACTTC
few	TRBJ1-1	TRBV25-1	TRBD1	CASRPLGQGNTEAFF	TGTGCCAGCAGGCCCCTTGGACAGGGGAACACTGAAGCTTTCTTT